This is a list of T cell receptor beta chains from one sample in a study of T cell clonotyping in hematopoietic cell transplantation. Generated by immunoSEQ multiplex PCR, the TCRdb table keeps only in-frame clones and is missing some. The table has fewer than 50,000 clones, just over 85% seen once; the top ten hold under 6.5%. The sample consisted of peripheral blood mononuclear cells, taken before stem cell transplant. These receptors originate from a man aged 55 to 70 with biphenotypic leukemia. Some clones in this sample may be carry-over from other donors' samples. The CDR3 runs from the conserved cysteine through the conserved F or W. D genes are given only for firm matches. The size field is filled for only some rows; it gives once, few, many or a size class.

cdr3_aa cdr3_nt v_call d_call clone_size j_call
CASSSLSLYEQYF TGTGCCAGCAGCTCCCTATCTCTCTACGAGCAGTACTTC TRBV7-9 . . TRBJ2-7
CASSPLMTSGITGELFF TGTGCCAGCAGTCCCCTAATGACTAGCGGGATAACCGGGGAGCTGTTTTTT TRBV27 TRBD2 . TRBJ2-2
CAWRTGSDTEAFF TGTGCCTGGAGAACAGGGAGTGACACTGAAGCTTTCTTT TRBV30 . . TRBJ1-1
CASSTTAVASYETQYF TGTGCCAGCAGCACCACGGCGGTGGCTAGCTATGAGACCCAGTACTTC TRBV7-2 . . TRBJ2-5
CASLVGLCEQYF TGCGCCAGCCTGGTTGGGCTCTGTGAGCAGTACTTC TRBV5-1 . . TRBJ2-7
CAWSVTDSLNQPQHF TGTGCCTGGAGTGTTACGGACAGCCTCAATCAGCCCCAGCATTTT TRBV30 . . TRBJ1-5
CASNAGTEYGYTF TGTGCCAGTAACGCCGGGACAGAGTATGGCTACACCTTC TRBV19 TRBD1 . TRBJ1-2
CASSLSQTRHEQFF TGCGCCAGCAGCTTGAGTCAGACACGACATGAGCAGTTCTTC TRBV5-1 . few TRBJ2-1
CASSLAGLHNDEQFF TGTGCCAGCAGTTTAGCAGGACTACATAACGATGAGCAGTTCTTC TRBV28 . . TRBJ2-1
CASSFFEAVETQYF TGTGCCAGCAGTTTTTTCGAGGCTGTAGAGACCCAGTACTTC TRBV28 . . TRBJ2-5
CASSGAGDLPYEQYF TGTGCCAGCAGTGGTGCAGGGGATCTTCCCTACGAGCAGTACTTC TRBV27 . . TRBJ2-7
CASSPSAGSNTEAFF TGTGCCAGCAGCCCCTCCGCAGGGTCGAACACTGAAGCTTTCTTT TRBV28 . . TRBJ1-1
CATEKEGSDGELFF TGTGCCACCGAAAAAGAGGGATCAGACGGGGAGCTGTTTTTT TRBV28 . . TRBJ2-2
CATSTGTALWPQHF TGTGCCACTTCAACTGGGACAGCCTTGTGGCCCCAGCATTTT TRBV27 TRBD1 . TRBJ1-5
CASSDTGGNEQFF TGCGCCAGCAGCGATACAGGGGGCAATGAGCAGTTCTTC TRBV4-3 TRBD1 medium-sized TRBJ2-1
CAWRGLANEQFF TGTGCCTGGAGGGGACTAGCCAATGAGCAGTTCTTC TRBV30 TRBD2 . TRBJ2-1
CASSQGDSPTEAFF TGTGCCAGCAGCCAAGGGGACAGCCCAACTGAAGCTTTCTTT TRBV4-2 TRBD1 . TRBJ1-1
CAWKDTGTLKETQYF TGTGCCTGGAAAGACACCGGGACGCTTAAGGAGACCCAGTACTTC TRBV30 . . TRBJ2-5
CASSEGTSGTDTQYF TGTGCCAGCAGTGAAGGGACTAGCGGCACAGATACGCAGTATTTT TRBV2 TRBD2 few TRBJ2-3
CASSRSTNGEKLFF TGTGCCAGCAGTCGCTCCACTAATGGGGAAAAACTGTTTTTT TRBV2 . few TRBJ1-4
CASSQDRGASTEAFF TGCGCCAGCAGCCAAGATCGGGGAGCGAGCACTGAAGCTTTCTTT TRBV4-3 . few TRBJ1-1
CAWSTHTGLNEKLFF TGTGCCTGGAGTACTCACACGGGACTTAATGAAAAACTGTTTTTT TRBV30 . . TRBJ1-4
CASSKVRGQNSNQPQHF TGTGCCAGCAGCAAAGTTAGGGGACAGAATAGCAATCAGCCCCAGCATTTT TRBV21-1 . . TRBJ1-5
CASSVAPGQGNEAFF TGTGCCAGCAGCGTAGCGCCGGGACAGGGAAATGAAGCTTTCTTT TRBV9 TRBD1 . TRBJ1-1
CAWSVSGMGETQYF TGTGCCTGGAGTGTCAGCGGGATGGGAGAGACCCAGTACTTC TRBV30 TRBD2 . TRBJ2-5
CASSSLAIHEQYF TGTGCCAGCAGTTCCCTGGCGATCCACGAGCAGTACTTC TRBV28 . . TRBJ2-7
CASSYLQGSEAFF TGTGCCAGCAGTTACTTACAGGGGAGTGAAGCTTTCTTT TRBV6-5 TRBD1 . TRBJ1-1
CASSLSSLGVGVQYF TGTGCCAGCAGTTTATCTTCTTTGGGGGTTGGTGTGCAGTACTTC TRBV27 . . TRBJ2-7
CASSPSGTDHYNEQFF TGTGCCAGCAGCCCGTCCGGGACAGACCACTACAATGAGCAGTTCTTC TRBV4-2 TRBD1 once TRBJ2-1
CASRDGTVGTEAFF TGTGCCAGCAGGGACGGGACGGTCGGCACTGAAGCTTTCTTT TRBV6-6 . once TRBJ1-1
CASSVNRLNEQFF TGTGCCAGCAGCGTAAACAGGCTCAATGAGCAGTTCTTC TRBV7-3 . . TRBJ2-1
CASSLASSTNTGELFF TGCGCCAGCAGCTTGGCCAGTAGCACGAACACCGGGGAGCTGTTTTTT TRBV5-1 . . TRBJ2-2
CASTGVWGTDTQYF TGTGCCAGCACCGGAGTGTGGGGCACAGATACGCAGTATTTT TRBV6-1 . once TRBJ2-3
CASSLSKGEKLFF TGTGCCAGCAGTTTATCGAAGGGTGAAAAACTGTTTTTT TRBV27 . once TRBJ1-4
CASSRTGDTQYF TGTGCCAGCAGCAGGACGGGGGATACGCAGTATTTT TRBV11-2 . . TRBJ2-3
CAWGGQGYGYTF TGTGCCTGGGGCGGACAGGGGTATGGCTACACCTTC TRBV30 TRBD1 . TRBJ1-2
CASSQLAGDYNEQFF TGCGCCAGCAGCCAACTAGCGGGGGACTACAATGAGCAGTTCTTC TRBV4-1 TRBD2 . TRBJ2-1
CASSTNPFLGGDTYEQYF TGTGCCAGTAGTACAAACCCCTTTCTGGGGGGGGATACCTACGAGCAGTACTTC TRBV19 TRBD2 once TRBJ2-7
CASSLAGFVYEQYF TGTGCCAGCAGTTTAGCGGGATTTGTCTACGAGCAGTACTTC TRBV2 TRBD2 . TRBJ2-7
CASSQDYKGHSGYTF TGTGCCAGCAGCCAAGATTATAAGGGACATAGCGGCTACACCTTC TRBV14 . . TRBJ1-2
CASSLNTGELFF TGCGCCAGCAGTCTAAACACCGGGGAGCTGTTTTTT TRBV5-1 . . TRBJ2-2
CASSDPDLERERYNEQFF TGTGCCAGCAGTGACCCGGACCTTGAGCGGGAGAGGTACAATGAGCAGTTCTTC TRBV6-4 TRBD2 . TRBJ2-1
CASSLLVQRDEQFF TGTGCCAGCAGTTTATTGGTACAGCGAGATGAGCAGTTCTTC TRBV27 . . TRBJ2-1
CASSLDTAAPFF TGTGCCAGCAGCTTAGATACGGCAGCACCTTTCTTT TRBV11-2 . . TRBJ1-1
CASSPIRDANYGYTF TGTGCCAGCAGTCCCATACGGGATGCTAACTATGGCTACACCTTC TRBV2 . . TRBJ1-2
CASKQLSDGNTIYF TGCGCCAGCAAGCAGCTTAGTGATGGAAACACCATATATTTT TRBV5-1 . . TRBJ1-3
CASSGDAASTDTQYF TGTGCCAGCAGTGGGGATGCAGCTAGCACAGATACGCAGTATTTT TRBV2 . . TRBJ2-3
CASSQSLNQPQHF TGTGCCAGCAGTCAATCCCTCAATCAGCCCCAGCATTTT TRBV28 . . TRBJ1-5
CASGRGSYEQYF TGCGCCAGCGGCAGGGGATCCTACGAGCAGTACTTC TRBV5-1 . medium-sized TRBJ2-7
CASSPPWTGSYEQYF TGTGCCAGCTCACCACCCTGGACAGGGTCGTACGAGCAGTACTTC TRBV18 TRBD1 . TRBJ2-7
CASSMDGSGANVLTF TGTGCCAGCAGCATGGACGGCTCTGGGGCCAACGTCCTGACTTTC TRBV7-3 . . TRBJ2-6
CASSLEGQAVRGYTF TGCGCCAGCAGCTTGGAGGGACAGGCGGTAAGGGGCTACACCTTC TRBV5-1 TRBD1 . TRBJ1-2
CASSRRFEGWNNQPQHF TGTGCCAGCAGCCGACGGTTCGAGGGGTGGAACAATCAGCCCCAGCATTTT TRBV4-2 . . TRBJ1-5
CASATGGRSGVGIVGTDTQYF TGTGCCAGCGCAACAGGGGGGCGCAGCGGGGTTGGAATAGTGGGCACAGATACGCAGTATTTT TRBV13 . . TRBJ2-3
CSARQGVAFF TGCAGTGCTAGACAGGGGGTAGCTTTCTTT TRBV20-1 TRBD1 . TRBJ1-1